Sequencing of this TCR beta chain was carried out in a study of T cells in Graves' hyperthyroidism and ophthalmopathy. General observations from the study: The model predicted ophthalmopathy a median roughly six months before onset. Blood also held most thyroid clonotypes expanded beyond 0.001.

Germline assignment: CDR1 SGHVS and CDR2 FQNEAQ. This CDR3 spans 11 amino acids. For this clonotype: No antigen is known for it. The junction departs from germline at one end; a sequencing error may be responsible.

RNA transcripts were the template for amplifying TCR beta CDR3 regions. When the TCR CDR3 underwent first-round RT-PCR, the HTBI primer set was used. TCRdb reprocessed the multiplex PCR reads via MiXCR and lists one record per CDR3 protein. The top ten hold about 8.3% of the sample, which has about 610,000 distinct CDR3 sequences, just over 45% seen once. Among the patients, aged 18 to 65, hyperthyroidism was newly diagnosed and had lasted under 2 months. Lactation, pregnancy, other autoimmune disease or uncontrolled infection led to exclusion of patients. The sample consisted of peripheral blood or thyroid tissue (not recorded which). The V and J genes are TRBV7-8 and TRBJ1-1; possible D gene TRBD1, 5 bases. The receptor was derived from a young woman with Graves' hyperthyroidism. The CDR3 DNA reads as TGTGCCAGCAAGATGGACACTGAGGCTTTCTTT. This translates into CASKMDTEAFF.